One and the same sample provided the 7 T cell receptor beta chains below, sequenced in a study of blood T cell repertoires in COVID-19. Here immunoSEQ multiplex PCR was the method, and the copy in TCRdb shows in-frame clones only, minus some. The sample shows fewer than 250,000 clones, roughly 85% of them seen only once. Sequencing input: peripheral blood. The receptors originated from a woman between 35 and 50 years old with active or convalescent COVID-19.

A word on this clone: Germline is not matched at one junction end, which may reflect a read error. The V and J genes are TRBV7-7 and TRBJ2-7; 8 bases are a match to TRBD2. From germline, CDR1 is SSHAT and CDR2 FNYEAQ (reference sequence). The CDR3 has 16 residues. The CDR3 coding sequence is TGTGCTAGCAGTCCTGAGACTAGCGCGCATACCTACGAGCAGTACTTC. Translating it yields CASSPETSAHTYEQYF.

The V call is TRBV5-4, the J call TRBJ2-1, with D possibly matching TRBD1 (7 bases). V was pared by 0 bases and J by 5 bases, with 12 bases between. CDR1 SGHNT and CDR2 YYREEE come from the germline V gene (reference sequence). The CDR3 loop spans 15 amino acids. CDR3: CASSLGVRGDNEQFF. The CDR3 region has the DNA TGTGCCAGCAGCTTGGGGGTCAGGGGGGACAATGAGCAGTTCTTC.

Of note for this clone: The identical CDR3 is also encoded by other nucleotide sequences in the sample. The CDR3 DNA follows: TGTGCCAGTAGTCTCCGTGACTATGGCTACACCTTC. It translates to CASSLRDYGYTF. The rearrangement joins TRBV19 to TRBJ1-2, with D uncertain. Germline V gives CDR1 LNHDA, CDR2 SQIVND (reference sequence). This CDR3 comprises 12 residues. The V and J ends lost 5 bases and 3 bases respectively, with 7 bases between them.

This clone has just a few counts. V gene TRBV7-9 combines with J gene TRBJ2-7; 10 bases line up with TRBD1. This CDR3 has 14 amino acids. Germline values: CDR1 SEHNR, CDR2 FQNEAQ (reference sequence). The ends lost 5 bases at V and 3 bases at J; junction bases unmatched: 4. CDR3 bases: TGTGCCAGCAGCCCCCGGACAGGGGGCTACGAGCAGTACTTC. This gives the protein CASSPRTGGYEQYF.

The chain is built from TRBV7-9 and TRBJ1-1, with D hard to call. V lost 5 bases and J 0 bases, leaving 10 bases between the germline ends. The CDR3 has 14 residues. Per germline, CDR1 SEHNR and CDR2 FQNEAQ (reference sequence). CDR3 sequence (DNA): TGTGCCAGCAGCCACCCGGTACTGAACACTGAAGCTTTCTTT. Its translation: CASSHPVLNTEAFF.

The gene calls are TRBV13 and TRBJ2-7; no definite D call. Trimming left V 4 bases short and J 3 bases short, with 16 bases between. In germline, CDR1 is PRHDT, CDR2 FYEKMQ (reference sequence). The CDR3 is made up of 15 amino acids. CDR3: CASSSRTLLLYEQYF. The CDR3 DNA reads TGTGCCAGCAGCTCCAGAACCCTGTTGCTCTACGAGCAGTACTTC. The whole variable domain, filled in from reference TRBV13 and TRBJ2-7, reads AAGVIQSPRHLIKEKRETATLKCYPIPRHDTVYWYQQGPGQDPQFLISFYEKMQSDKGSIPDRFSAQQFSDYHSELNMSSLELGDSALYFCASSSRTLLLYEQYFGPGTRLTVT.

The rearrangement joins TRBV28 to TRBJ2-3; D might be TRBD2 (5 bases). CDR1 is MDHEN and CDR2 is SYDVKM in the germline V gene. The CDR3 is 13 amino acids. Trimming shortened V by 1 base and J by 11 bases, and 13 bases separated the two germline ends. CDR3: CASSLFEGPRQYF. The CDR3 nucleotides are TGTGCCAGCAGTTTATTTGAGGGTCCCAGGCAGTATTTT.